The 5 T cell receptor beta chains below were found in one sample sequenced in a study of T cell responses to AZD1222 COVID-19 vaccine. TCRdb's copy holds only in-frame clones and misses some; the assay was immunoSEQ multiplex PCR. The sample yields about 88,000 clones, 92% seen once. This material consisted of peripheral blood, taken on day 0 of AZD1222 vaccination. The source of these receptors is an adult in good health.

The chain joins TRBV12-3 or TRBV12-4 to TRBJ2-1; D not resolved. The V end was cut by 5 bases, the J end by 4 bases, with 9 bases between. This CDR3 spans 13 amino acids. The CDR3 DNA follows: TGTGCCAGCAGTCCGACTTCATACAATGAGCAGTTCTTC. Amino acid sequence: CASSPTSYNEQFF.

The V gene is TRBV12-3 or TRBV12-4, the J gene TRBJ2-1; TRBD1 aligns across 7 bases. This CDR3 is built from 13 residues. With 6 bases clipped from V and 14 bases from J, the junction kept 13 bases outside the gene matches. DNA for the CDR3: TGTGCCAGCAGGGAACAGACAGGGATCCAGGAGTTCTTC. The encoded protein is CASREQTGIQEFF.

This rearrangement joins TRBV6-5 to TRBJ1-3; D unclear. CDR1 and CDR2 (germline): MNHEY, SVGAGI. This CDR3 contains 12 residues. V was shortened by 8 bases and J by 1 base, with 6 bases between the two germline ends. CDR3: CASADSGNTIYF. As DNA, the CDR3 is TGTGCCAGCGCCGATTCTGGAAACACCATATATTTT.

V gene TRBV5-6 combines with J gene TRBJ2-7, with D maybe TRBD2 (6 bases). V was cut by 0 bases and J by 2 bases, with 12 bases left in between. This CDR3 region has 15 residues. Germline V gene sequence: CDR1 SGHDT, CDR2 YYEEEE. CDR3 loop: CASSLAPSVAYEQYF. The CDR3 bases are TGTGCCAGCAGCTTGGCTCCTAGCGTAGCCTACGAGCAGTACTTC.

The chain links TRBV6-4 to TRBJ1-3; TRBD1 matches at 7 bases. There are 16 residues in the CDR3. V shed 7 bases and J 2 bases; nucleotides not matched to a gene: 11. Looked up from germline, CDR1 is MRHNA and CDR2 is SNTAGT. The DNA for the CDR3 is TGTGCCAGCATCCCGGACAGGTTCAGGGCTGGAAACACCATATATTTT. This translates into CASIPDRFRAGNTIYF.